Listed here are 2 T cell receptor beta chains from one sample, sequenced in a study of cytomegalovirus exposure and HLA in healthy donors. The study ran its PCR with 60 Vbeta and 13 Jbeta primers. Clones were read by immunoSEQ multiplex PCR, and TCRdb kept only the in-frame ones, dropping some. Among about 190,000 clones listed, around 85% were seen once. The sample comprised PBMCs. The source is a man younger than 30 in good health and CMV-seronegative.

The J gene is TRBJ1-2, the V gene TRBV12-5; no definite D call. From germline, CDR1 is LGHNT and CDR2 FRNRAP. The CDR3 runs 13 residues. Trimming removed 4 bases at V and 6 bases at J, with 12 bases between. CDR3 loop: CASGSSILDGYTF. CDR3 coding DNA: TGTGCTAGTGGTTCCTCTATCTTGGATGGCTACACCTTC.

This chain links TRBV7-9 with TRBJ2-1, with TRBD2 matching 8 bases. Germline loops: CDR1 SEHNR, CDR2 FQNEAQ (reference sequence). V was clipped by 5 bases and J by 2 bases; unmatched bases: 5. The length of the CDR3 is 15 residues. The CDR3 here is CASSIRLATYNEQFF. The CDR3 DNA is TGTGCCAGCAGCATCCGACTAGCGACCTACAATGAGCAGTTCTTC.